This passage covers 25 T cell receptor beta chains from one sample sequenced in a study of blood T cell repertoires in COVID-19. Clones were read by immunoSEQ multiplex PCR, and TCRdb kept only the in-frame ones, dropping some. The table records over 60,000 clones, roughly 92% of them present only once. Specimen: peripheral blood. The receptors here all came from a human donor in a cohort sampled during active COVID-19.

The gene calls are TRBV19 and TRBJ2-5; D possibly corresponds to TRBD1 (5 bases). This CDR3 spans 13 amino acids. Germline V lookup: CDR1 LNHDA, CDR2 SQIVND (reference sequence). V lost 6 bases and J 1 base, leaving 9 bases between the germline ends. The CDR3 is CASRQGTQETQYF. The CDR3 coding sequence is TGTGCCAGTAGGCAGGGCACCCAAGAGACCCAGTACTTC.

The V call is TRBV5-6, the J call TRBJ1-5; D not resolved. Germline CDR1 is SGHDT and CDR2 is YYEEEE. CDR3 length: 13 amino acids. Trimming removed 4 bases at V and 4 bases at J, with 9 bases between. The CDR3 here is CASSAGRNQPQHF. CDR3 DNA: TGTGCCAGCAGCGCGGGCCGAAATCAGCCCCAGCATTTT.

This chain connects TRBV6-2 or TRBV6-3 to TRBJ2-5, with D perhaps matching TRBD1 (6 bases). V lost 7 bases and J 0 bases, leaving 18 bases between the germline ends. Germline V gene data show CDR1 as MNHEY and CDR2 as SVGEGT. The length of the CDR3 is 16 residues. In DNA, the CDR3 is TGTGCCAGCACCCCCCTTGGGGACACCAACCAAGAGACCCAGTACTTC. Protein sequence: CASTPLGDTNQETQYF.

The table lists this clone with a few counts. The chain links TRBV19 to TRBJ1-5, with 7 nucleotides matching TRBD1. V was pared by 7 bases and J by 2 bases, with 11 bases of the junction left unmatched. This CDR3 is built from 16 residues. The germline V gene encodes CDR1 LNHDA and CDR2 SQIVND (reference sequence). The DNA of the CDR3 is TGTGCCAGTACCGATACCCAGGGGGTTGGCAATCAGCCCCAGCATTTT. Translation: CASTDTQGVGNQPQHF.

The chain couples TRBV9 to TRBJ2-5; D perhaps matches TRBD2 (6 bases). V was shortened by 0 bases and J by 5 bases, with 14 bases between the two germline ends. The germline V gene has CDR1 SGDLS and CDR2 YYNGEE. CDR3 size: 15 residues. The CDR3 spells CASSVVGGVRETQYF. In DNA form, the CDR3 reads TGTGCCAGCAGCGTAGTCGGGGGAGTGAGGGAGACCCAGTACTTC.

This chain uses TRBV23-1 with TRBJ1-4; D unclear. TRBV23-1 falls under the ORF class, with uncertain function. Trimming left V 6 bases short and J 0 bases short, with 29 bases between. CDR3 length: 21 residues. The CDR3 nucleotides are TGCGCCAGCAGATCAGTACCCTCGGCGCCCCATCTCACAGCAACTAATGAAAAACTGTTTTTT. It yields the protein CASRSVPSAPHLTATNEKLFF.

J is TRBJ1-2 and V is TRBV5-8; D gene ambiguous. With 4 bases removed from V and 0 bases from J, the gap between germline ends came to 10 bases. Germline lookup yields CDR1 SGHTS and CDR2 YDEGEE. The CDR3 consists of 14 residues. The DNA of the CDR3 is TGTGCCAGCAGCCCCACAGCAGCTAACTATGGCTACACCTTC. This translates into CASSPTAANYGYTF.

The V and J genes are TRBV28 and TRBJ1-6; D not certain. V was shortened by 2 bases and J by 5 bases, with 7 bases between the two germline ends. This CDR3 region has 14 residues. The germline V gene encodes CDR1 MDHEN and CDR2 SYDVKM. The CDR3 bases are TGTGCCAGCAGTTTACTGGCGGATAATTCACCCCTCCACTTT. This gives the protein CASSLLADNSPLHF.

This clone was seen a handful of times. The gene calls are TRBV19 and TRBJ2-1, with D maybe TRBD1 (8 bases). The CDR3 has 14 residues. The germline CDR1 and CDR2 sequences are LNHDA and SQIVND (reference sequence). Trimming shortened V by 6 bases and J by 7 bases, and 16 bases separated the two germline ends. CDR3 region: CASSFYRGGNEQFF. CDR3 DNA sequence: TGTGCCAGTAGCTTCTACAGGGGGGGGAATGAGCAGTTCTTC.

The J gene is TRBJ1-6, the V gene TRBV5-6, with 8 bases identical to TRBD1. The trim removed 4 bases at V and 9 bases at J, leaving 6 bases unmatched. Germline CDR1 SGHDT, CDR2 YYEEEE. This CDR3 has 14 amino acids. The CDR3 DNA follows: TGTGCCAGCAGCCGGACAGGGAGAGGTTCACCCCTCCACTTT. Translated, it gives CASSRTGRGSPLHF. Supplemented by reference TRBV5-6 and TRBJ1-6, the full variable domain reads DAGVTQSPTHLIKTRGQQVTLRCSPKSGHDTVSWYQQALGQGPQFIFQYYEEEERQRGNFPDRFSGHQFPNYSSELNVNALLLGDSALYLCASSRTGRGSPLHFGNGTRLTVT.

The V and J genes are TRBV30 and TRBJ1-2; TRBD1 agrees at 12 bases. This CDR3 has 16 residues. Trimming at V came to 2 bases and at J to 6 bases, leaving 10 bases not matched to a gene. Germline CDR1 reads GTSNPN; CDR2 reads SVGIG (reference sequence). The chain's CDR3 is CAWSFWGQGAKNGYTF. The DNA for the CDR3 is TGTGCCTGGAGTTTCTGGGGACAGGGGGCAAAAAATGGCTACACCTTC.

This chain uses TRBV7-6 with TRBJ1-6; tentative D call: TRBD1 (5 bases). This CDR3 has 15 residues. Trimming took off 5 bases at V and 3 bases at J, with 11 bases between the two ends. CDR1 and CDR2 from the germline V gene are SGHVS and FNYEAQ. CDR3 protein: CASSPDTNYNSPLHF. CDR3 nucleotide sequence: TGTGCCAGCAGCCCGGACACGAACTATAATTCACCCCTCCACTTT.

The rearrangement joins TRBV7-9 to TRBJ2-7; tentative D call: TRBD1 (6 bases). V was cut by 0 bases and J by 1 base, with 7 bases left in between. Germline loops: CDR1 SEHNR, CDR2 FQNEAQ (reference sequence). The length of the CDR3 is 14 residues. The DNA of the CDR3 is TGTGCCAGCAGCTTAGCAGGACAGTCCTACGAGCAGTACTTC. The encoded protein is CASSLAGQSYEQYF.

The chain couples TRBV19 to TRBJ1-5; D remains unclear. Per the germline V gene, CDR1 is LNHDA and CDR2 is SQIVND (reference sequence). The V end was cut by 7 bases, the J end by 6 bases, with 10 bases between. The CDR3 extends over 12 amino acids. CDR3: CASTLRAQPQHF. As DNA, the CDR3 is TGTGCCAGTACCCTTCGCGCTCAGCCCCAGCATTTT.

This sequence joins TRBV7-9 and TRBJ2-7; 7 nucleotides match TRBD2. CDR3 length equals 15 residues. After removal of 1 base from V and 1 base from J, the junction contained 4 bases not matched to a gene. Germline CDR1 SEHNR, CDR2 FQNEAQ (reference sequence). CDR3 sequence (DNA): TGTGCCAGCAGCTTAGTCCCCGGGGGGTCCTACGAGCAGTACTTC. This gives the protein CASSLVPGGSYEQYF.

The chain recombines TRBV7-3 with TRBJ2-1, with 7 positions matching TRBD1. The CDR3 covers 15 residues. CDR1 is SGHTA, CDR2 FQGTGA, per germline. The V and J ends lost 3 bases and 6 bases, in that order; junction bases with no gene match: 8. The CDR3 DNA reads as TGTGCCAGCAGCTTCGGCTCAGGGGGTACCAATGAGCAGTTCTTC. Encoded protein: CASSFGSGGTNEQFF. Full variable domain (remainder filled in from reference TRBV7-3 and TRBJ2-1): GAGVSQTPSNKVTEKGKYVELRCDPISGHTALYWYRQSLGQGPEFLIYFQGTGAADDSGLPNDRFFAVRPEGSVSTLKIQRTERGDSAVYLCASSFGSGGTNEQFFGPGTRLTVL.

The genes are TRBV7-2 and TRBJ2-1, with a weak D call TRBD1 (5 bases). Trimming took off 5 bases at V and 7 bases at J, with 18 bases between the two ends. CDR3 length equals 15 residues. Germline values: CDR1 SGHTA, CDR2 FQGNSA. CDR3 nucleotides: TGTGCCAGCAGCCCAGGGTTTCAAAAAAGAAATGAGCAGTTCTTC. Its protein product is CASSPGFQKRNEQFF.

CDR3 in DNA: TGCGCCAGCGGATTAGGGACTAGCGGGAACAATGAGCAGTTCTTC. This gives the protein CASGLGTSGNNEQFF. The J gene is TRBJ2-1, the V gene TRBV5-1; 13 bases match TRBD2. Germline V gene data show CDR1 as SGHRS and CDR2 as YFSETQ. The CDR3 contains 15 residues. With V trimmed by 7 bases and J by 5 bases, 6 bases remained unmatched.

The genes are TRBV19 and TRBJ2-6, with 9 bases aligning to TRBD1. CDR3 size: 17 residues. Germline loops: CDR1 LNHDA, CDR2 SQIVND (reference sequence). J was trimmed by 3 bases and V by 6 bases; bases with no gene match: 9. The CDR3 region is CASRGQGLPDGANVLTF. DNA for the CDR3: TGTGCCAGTAGAGGACAGGGGTTGCCGGATGGGGCCAACGTCCTGACTTTC.

Details on this clone: A junction end diverges from the germline sequence, so it may reflect a read error. V and J are TRBV6-2 or TRBV6-3 and TRBJ1-5; no firm D call. Germline V lookup: CDR1 MNHEY, CDR2 SVGEGT. This CDR3 is 11 amino acids long. The CDR3 here is CASNYPGPQHF. CDR3 in DNA: TGTGCCAGCAATTACCCGGGGCCCCAGCATTTT.

V is TRBV19 and J is TRBJ2-5; tentative D call: TRBD2 (5 bases). From germline, CDR1 is LNHDA and CDR2 SQIVND (reference sequence). Between the trimmed V and J ends, which lost 5 bases and 5 bases, there was a span of 6 bases. The CDR3 sequence is 11 residues long. For the CDR3, the DNA is TGTGCCAGTAGTCGAGGGGAGACCCAGTACTTC. Translation: CASSRGETQYF. Looking up the rest from reference TRBV19 and TRBJ2-5 gives the full variable domain: DGGITQSPKYLFRKEGQNVTLSCEQNLNHDAMYWYRQDPGQGLRLIYYSQIVNDFQKGDIAEGYSVSREKKESFPLTVTSAQKNPTAFYLCASSRGETQYFGPGTRLLVL.

The V call is TRBV6-6, the J call TRBJ1-1; D is unresolved. The V gene lost 2 bases and the J gene lost 10 bases, with 5 bases spanning the gap. The CDR3 totals 10 residues. Per the germline V gene, CDR1 is MNHNY and CDR2 is SVGAGI (reference sequence). CDR3 sequence: CASSYGPAFF. The CDR3 coding sequence is TGTGCCAGCAGTTACGGGCCAGCTTTCTTT.

V is TRBV6-5 and J is TRBJ2-7, with D tentatively TRBD2 (5 bases). Germline CDR1 reads MNHEY; CDR2 reads SVGAGI. Trimming took off 1 base at V and 2 bases at J, with 12 bases between the two ends. The CDR3 has 15 residues. The CDR3 spells CASSYWSGSPYEQYF. The DNA for the CDR3 is TGTGCCAGCAGTTACTGGTCGGGGTCACCCTACGAGCAGTACTTC.

The V and J genes are TRBV7-9 and TRBJ2-1, with D uncertain. Germline V gene data show CDR1 as SEHNR and CDR2 as FQNEAQ (reference sequence). The CDR3 totals 15 residues. The V and J ends lost 4 bases and 10 bases respectively, with 20 bases between them. The CDR3 spells CASSSSARLALEQFF. The CDR3 DNA is TGTGCCAGCAGCTCTTCTGCTAGACTCGCACTCGAGCAGTTCTTC.

The chain has TRBV4-3 and TRBJ2-2; 7 nucleotides line up with TRBD2. The CDR3 is 15 amino acids. Trimming cost V 1 base and J 5 bases; bases outside gene matches: 4. CDR1 is LGHNA and CDR2 is YSLEER in the germline V gene. The CDR3: CASSQAGGGTGELFF. Written as DNA, the CDR3 is TGCGCCAGCAGCCAAGCGGGAGGAGGGACCGGGGAGCTGTTTTTT.